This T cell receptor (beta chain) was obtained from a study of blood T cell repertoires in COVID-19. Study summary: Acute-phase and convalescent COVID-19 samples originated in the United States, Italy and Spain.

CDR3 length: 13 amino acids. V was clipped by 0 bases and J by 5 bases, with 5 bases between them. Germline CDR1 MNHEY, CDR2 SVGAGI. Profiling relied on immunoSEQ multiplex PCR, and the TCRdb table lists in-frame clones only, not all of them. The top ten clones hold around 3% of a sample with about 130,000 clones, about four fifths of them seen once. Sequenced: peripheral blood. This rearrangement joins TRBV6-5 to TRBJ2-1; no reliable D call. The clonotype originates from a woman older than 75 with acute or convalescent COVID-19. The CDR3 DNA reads TGTGCCAGCAGTTACTCTCTAAACAATGAGCAGTTCTTC. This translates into CASSYSLNNEQFF.